This TCR beta chain originates from a study of OX40 agonist ivuxolimab in advanced cancers. Background on the study: Every patient in dose escalation had hepatocellular carcinoma, melanoma, renal cell or head and neck cancer. Therapy given before enrollment (anti-PD-1, anti-PD-L1 or anti-CTLA-4) was allowed, and 40% to 50% had some.

This CDR3 is 16 amino acids long. In germline, CDR1 is LGHNA, CDR2 YNFKEQ. Trimming removed 4 bases from V and 7 bases from J; junction bases left unmatched: 8. A history of autoimmune disease or systemic immunosuppression excluded patients. The assay was immunoSEQ multiplex PCR, and TCRdb's table has in-frame clones only and misses some. The repertoire has tens of thousands of clones, 77% of them found once; the top ten carry roughly 6.5%. The sample here was CD4+ or CD8+ T cells sorted from blood, taken in a trial of the OX40 agonist ivuxolimab. The J gene is TRBJ2-1, the V gene TRBV4-2; 12 bases align to TRBD2. This receptor was taken from an adult with an advanced solid tumor such as melanoma, head and neck, liver or kidney cancer. CDR3 in amino acids: CASSPESSGRANEQFF. CDR3 nucleotides: TGTGCCAGCAGCCCCGAGTCTAGCGGGAGGGCGAATGAGCAGTTCTTC.